The sequence of this TCR beta chain was determined in a study of STAT5B mutations in CD4+ large granular lymphocyte leukemia. Findings and caveats of the study: Without HLA matching, higher CD4+ than CD8+ T-LGLL clonality could reflect small sample size.

Authors' methods: The detection floor for productive clonotype frequency was 2.59 x 10-5. Clones were sequenced by immunoSEQ multiplex PCR, and TCRdb holds only the in-frame ones, with some missing. Clone size and V and J calls were adopted from that table, with D and trimming inferred from the DNA. The sample carries around 20,000 clones, around 79% recorded once. This clone came up a few times. The antigen remains undetermined. The clonotype was recovered from a human donor in good health. Sequencing was done on a sample of CD4+ T cells from blood buffy coats.

In DNA form, the CDR3 reads TGTGCCAGCAGCTACTCACAGGGGCCGATAAGCAATCAGCCCCAGCATTTT. It encodes CASSYSQGPISNQPQHF. The chain uses TRBV28 and TRBJ1-5, with TRBD1 identical over 7 bases. The length of the CDR3 is 17 residues. Germline V lookup: CDR1 MDHEN, CDR2 SYDVKM. The J segment lost 1 base and the V segment lost 6 bases, leaving 12 bases of the junction unmatched.